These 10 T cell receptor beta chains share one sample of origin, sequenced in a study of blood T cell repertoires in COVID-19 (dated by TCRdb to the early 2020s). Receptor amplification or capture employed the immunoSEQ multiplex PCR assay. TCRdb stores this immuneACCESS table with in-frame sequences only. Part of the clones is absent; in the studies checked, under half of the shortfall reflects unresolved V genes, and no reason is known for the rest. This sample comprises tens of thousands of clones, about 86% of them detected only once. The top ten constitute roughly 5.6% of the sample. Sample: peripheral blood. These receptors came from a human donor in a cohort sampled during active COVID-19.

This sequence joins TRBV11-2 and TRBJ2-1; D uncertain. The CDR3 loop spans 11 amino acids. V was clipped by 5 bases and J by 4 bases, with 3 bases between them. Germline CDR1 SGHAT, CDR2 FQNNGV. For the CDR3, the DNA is TGTGCCAGCAGCCCATACAATGAGCAGTTCTTC. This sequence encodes CASSPYNEQFF.

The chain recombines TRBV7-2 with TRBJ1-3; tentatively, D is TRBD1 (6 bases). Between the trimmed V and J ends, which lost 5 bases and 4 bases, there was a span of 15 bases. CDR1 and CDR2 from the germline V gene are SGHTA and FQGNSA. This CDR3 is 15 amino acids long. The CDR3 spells CASSPKGGFGNTIYF. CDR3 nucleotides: TGTGCCAGCAGCCCAAAGGGGGGGTTCGGAAACACCATATATTTT.

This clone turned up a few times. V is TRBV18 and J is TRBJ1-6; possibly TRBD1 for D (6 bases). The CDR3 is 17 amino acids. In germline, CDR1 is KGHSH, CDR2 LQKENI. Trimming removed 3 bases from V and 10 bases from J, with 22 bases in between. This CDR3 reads CASSPGGARRFGSPLHF. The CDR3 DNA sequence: TGTGCCAGCTCACCTGGGGGGGCGCGACGGTTCGGGTCACCCCTCCACTTT.

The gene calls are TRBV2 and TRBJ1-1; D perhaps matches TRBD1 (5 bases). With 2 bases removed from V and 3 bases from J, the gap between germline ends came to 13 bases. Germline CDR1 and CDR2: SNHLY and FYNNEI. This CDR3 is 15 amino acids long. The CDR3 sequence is CASSESGPKYTEAFF. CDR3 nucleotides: TGTGCCAGCAGTGAATCAGGGCCAAAATACACTGAAGCTTTCTTT.

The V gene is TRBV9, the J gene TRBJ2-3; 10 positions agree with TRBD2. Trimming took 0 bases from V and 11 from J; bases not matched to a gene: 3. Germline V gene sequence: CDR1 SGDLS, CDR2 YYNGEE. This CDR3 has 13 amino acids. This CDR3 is CASSVDLAGGQYF. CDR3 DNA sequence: TGTGCCAGCAGCGTAGACTTAGCGGGGGGGCAGTATTTT.

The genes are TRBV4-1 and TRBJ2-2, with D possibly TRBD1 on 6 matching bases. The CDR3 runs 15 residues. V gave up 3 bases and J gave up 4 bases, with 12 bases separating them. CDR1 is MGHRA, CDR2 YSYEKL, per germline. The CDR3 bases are TGCGCCAGCAGCCAGGGGACAAGGACCACCGGGGAGCTGTTTTTT. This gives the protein CASSQGTRTTGELFF.

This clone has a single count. This chain's CDR3 is CASSQDGAGYSPLHF. CDR3 nucleotides: TGTGCCAGCAGCCAAGATGGGGCAGGGTATTCACCCCTCCACTTT. The chain couples TRBV3-1 (or the pseudogene TRBV3-2) to TRBJ1-6, with a weak D call TRBD1 (5 bases). This CDR3 is 15 amino acids long. V was clipped by 0 bases and J by 8 bases, with 11 bases between them. Germline values: CDR1 LGHDT, CDR2 YNNKEL (reference sequence).

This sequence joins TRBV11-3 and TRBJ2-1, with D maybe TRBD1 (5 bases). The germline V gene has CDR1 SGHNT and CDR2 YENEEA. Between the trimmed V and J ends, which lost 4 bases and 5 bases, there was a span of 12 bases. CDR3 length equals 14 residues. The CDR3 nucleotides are TGTGCCAGCAGCTACGGACACGTAAACAATGAGCAGTTCTTC. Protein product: CASSYGHVNNEQFF.

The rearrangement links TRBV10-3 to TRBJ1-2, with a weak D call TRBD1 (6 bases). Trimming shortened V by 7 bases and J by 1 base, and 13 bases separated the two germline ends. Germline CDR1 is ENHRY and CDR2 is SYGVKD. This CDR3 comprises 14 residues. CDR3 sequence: CAITQDRSNYGYTF. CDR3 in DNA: TGTGCCATCACCCAAGACAGGAGTAACTATGGCTACACCTTC.

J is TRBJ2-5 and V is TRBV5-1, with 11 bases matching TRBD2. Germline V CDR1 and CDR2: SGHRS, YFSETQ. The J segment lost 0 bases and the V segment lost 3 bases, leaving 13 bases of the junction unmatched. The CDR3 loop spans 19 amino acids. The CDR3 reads CASSSAPRLAGGYQETQYF. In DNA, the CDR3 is TGCGCCAGCAGCTCGGCCCCAAGGCTAGCGGGGGGCTACCAAGAGACCCAGTACTTC.